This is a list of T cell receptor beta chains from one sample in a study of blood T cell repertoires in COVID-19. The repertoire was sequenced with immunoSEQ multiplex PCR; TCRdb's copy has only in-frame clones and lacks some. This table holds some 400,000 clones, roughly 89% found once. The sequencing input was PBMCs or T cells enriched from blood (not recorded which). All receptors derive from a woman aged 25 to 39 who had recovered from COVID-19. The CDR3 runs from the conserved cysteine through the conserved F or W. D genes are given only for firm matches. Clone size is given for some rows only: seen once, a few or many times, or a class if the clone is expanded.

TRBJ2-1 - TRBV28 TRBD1 TGTGCCAGCACGTCCCTCAGGGACAGGGTGCTAGGTGAGTTCTTC CASTSLRDRVLGEFF
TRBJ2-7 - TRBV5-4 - TGTGCCAGCAGCTTGGATGGGCAGGGAATTAGGTCCTACGAGCAGTACTTC CASSLDGQGIRSYEQYF
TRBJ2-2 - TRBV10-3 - TGTGCCATCAGTGAGTCGCAGGGACTTGGTTTTTCCGGGGAGCTGTTTTTT CAISESQGLGFSGELFF
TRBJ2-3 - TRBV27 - TGTGCCAGCAGTCTCGGACTGGGAAGCACAGATACGCAGTATTTT CASSLGLGSTDTQYF
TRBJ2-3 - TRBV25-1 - TGTGCCAGCAGTGAAAGGGGGAGTGTAACGCAGTATTTT CASSERGSVTQYF
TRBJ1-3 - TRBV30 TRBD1 TGTGCCTGGGAGACCGGGACAGGGTCTAACACCATATATTTT CAWETGTGSNTIYF
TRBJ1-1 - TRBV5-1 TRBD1 TGCGCCAGCAGCGAGAGGACAGGTAAGAGCACTGAAGCTTTCTTT CASSERTGKSTEAFF
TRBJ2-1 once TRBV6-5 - TGTGCCAGCAGGTCCGGGGAGCAGTTCTTC CASRSGEQFF
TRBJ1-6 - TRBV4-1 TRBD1 TGCGCCAGCAGCCCTCTAGGGCGGGACAGGGCTCTGACCCTCCACTTT CASSPLGRDRALTLHF
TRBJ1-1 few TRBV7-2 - TGTGCCAGCAACGCCAGGGTAAACACTGAAGCTTTCTTT CASNARVNTEAFF
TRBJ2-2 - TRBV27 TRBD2 TGTGCCAGCAGTTTACTTAGCGGGCTTGGCGGGGAGCTGTTTTTT CASSLLSGLGGELFF
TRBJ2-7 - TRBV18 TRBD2 TGTGCCAGCTCACGAGCGGGAGGGCCTCGGGAGCAGTACTTC CASSRAGGPREQYF
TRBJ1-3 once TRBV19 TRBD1 TGTGCCAGTACCACAGGGGTATCTGGAAACACCATATATTTT CASTTGVSGNTIYF
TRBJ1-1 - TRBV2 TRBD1 TGTGCCAGCAGTGAAGCGCGGGCAGGGGGCGAGTTTGATGAAGCTTTCTTT CASSEARAGGEFDEAFF
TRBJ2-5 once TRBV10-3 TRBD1 TGTGCCATCGGTGCGGGACAGGGGGAGACCCAGTACTTC CAIGAGQGETQYF
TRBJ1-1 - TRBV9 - TGTGCCAGCAGTTTAGGGTACAGGGTGAACACTGAAGCTTTCTTT CASSLGYRVNTEAFF
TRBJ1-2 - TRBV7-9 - TGTGCCAGCAGTCCCCGGGGAACATATATAGGCTACACCTTC CASSPRGTYIGYTF
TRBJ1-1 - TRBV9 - TGTGCCAGCAGCGTAGAGAGTAAGAACACTGAAGCTTTCTTT CASSVESKNTEAFF
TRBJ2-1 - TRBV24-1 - TGTGCCACCAGTGACAGTGGGAAGGGGTCCTACAATGAGCAGTTCTTC CATSDSGKGSYNEQFF
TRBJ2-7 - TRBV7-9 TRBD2 TGTGCCAGCAGCTCACGACAGGGGCTAGCGGGAGGGAAGGTTTACGAGCAGTACTTC CASSSRQGLAGGKVYEQYF
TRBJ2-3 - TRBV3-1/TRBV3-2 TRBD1 TGTGCCAGCAGCCAAGATCCCGGGACAGGGAATACAGATACGCAGTATTTT CASSQDPGTGNTDTQYF
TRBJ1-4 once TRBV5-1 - TGCGCCAGCAGCTTTCAGAGGAGACGACCTAATGAAAAACTGTTTTTT CASSFQRRRPNEKLFF
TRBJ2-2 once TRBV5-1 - TGCGCCAGCAGGCCCACGGTCACCGGGGAGCTGTTTTTT CASRPTVTGELFF
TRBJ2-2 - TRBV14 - TGTGCCAGCAGCCAAGCTCAAGCGTTGGCCGGGGAGCTGTTTTTT CASSQAQALAGELFF
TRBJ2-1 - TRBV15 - TGTGCCACCAGCAGAGGTCCACTCGAGCAGTTCTTC CATSRGPLEQFF
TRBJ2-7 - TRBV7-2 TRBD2 TGTGCCAGCAGCCTACCTCATTTGCGGGGGGGCCCCTACGAGCAGTACTTC CASSLPHLRGGPYEQYF
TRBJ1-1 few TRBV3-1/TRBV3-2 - TGTGCCAGCAGCCAGGCTCGACAGGACGAAGCTTTCTTT CASSQARQDEAFF
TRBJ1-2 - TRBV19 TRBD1 TGTGCCAGTTCTAGGGACAGGGAAGGAGGCTACACCTTC CASSRDREGGYTF
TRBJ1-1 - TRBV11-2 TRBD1 TGTGCCAGCAGCTCCTGGACAGGGAACACTGAAGCTTTCTTT CASSSWTGNTEAFF